This passage covers 3 T cell receptor beta chains from one sample sequenced in a study of Graves' ophthalmopathy and Graves' hyperthyroidism. Amplification targeted the TCR beta CDR3 regions, with RNA transcripts as the source material. HTBI-primed RT-PCR formed the first round, and a multiplex PCR formed the second. TCRdb re-analysed the multiplex PCR reads in MiXCR, keeping a single row per CDR3 protein. The repertoire holds about 39,000 distinct CDR3 sequences, with approximately 50% as singletons. The sequencing input was peripheral blood. The receptor source for this set is an adult woman with stable Graves' hyperthyroidism.

The gene calls are TRBV29-1 and TRBJ2-7, with 8 bases lining up with TRBD1. CDR3 length equals 13 residues. Per the germline V gene, CDR1 is SQVTM and CDR2 is ANQGSEA. With 4 bases clipped from V and 6 bases from J, the junction kept 8 bases outside the gene matches. CDR3 loop: CSVVPGGFVEQYF. The CDR3 DNA follows: TGCAGCGTTGTGCCAGGGGGCTTTGTCGAGCAGTACTTC.

This clonotype was detected ten times or more. This chain joins TRBV6-5 and TRBJ1-1; D uncertain. The CDR3 is made up of 15 amino acids. The germline CDR1 and CDR2 sequences are MNHEY and SVGAGI. The germline V and J ends were trimmed by 0 bases and 3 bases, with 11 bases remaining between them. This CDR3 reads CASSYSLSKDTEAFF. In DNA, the CDR3 is TGTGCCAGCAGTTACTCTCTGTCAAAGGACACTGAAGCTTTCTTT.

This clonotype has at least ten counts. The J gene is TRBJ1-1, the V gene TRBV9; 7 positions match TRBD1. CDR3 size: 15 residues. Per germline, CDR1 SGDLS and CDR2 YYNGEE. J was trimmed by 0 bases and V by 3 bases; bases with no gene match: 5. The CDR3 is CASSDGGQLNTEAFF. The CDR3 coding sequence is TGTGCCAGCAGCGACGGGGGACAGCTGAACACTGAAGCTTTCTTT.